Listed here are 14 T cell receptor beta chains from one sample, sequenced in a study of blood T cell repertoires in COVID-19. Here immunoSEQ multiplex PCR was the method, and the copy in TCRdb shows in-frame clones only, minus some. The sample consists of 150,000 or so clones, about 91% of them appearing once. Sequencing input: peripheral blood. The receptors originated from a man over 45 with acute or convalescent COVID-19.

Remarks on this clone: In the same sample, other DNA sequences code for this CDR3. The V call is TRBV9, the J call TRBJ2-3, with 11 bases identical to TRBD2. Per germline, CDR1 SGDLS and CDR2 YYNGEE. V lost 0 bases to trimming and J lost 6 bases; unmatched junction nucleotides: 3. The length of the CDR3 is 15 residues. The CDR3 sequence: CASSVVAGGPDTQYF. Written as DNA, the CDR3 is TGTGCCAGCAGCGTAGTAGCGGGGGGGCCGGATACGCAGTATTTT.

The genes are TRBV6-5 and TRBJ1-5; TRBD1 agrees at 7 bases. J gave up 6 bases and V 4 bases, and 3 bases lay outside the gene matches. Germline CDR1 reads MNHEY; CDR2 reads SVGAGI. The CDR3 sequence is 13 residues long. The CDR3 is CASSWTGGQPQHF. CDR3 coding DNA: TGTGCCAGCAGTTGGACAGGAGGTCAGCCCCAGCATTTT.

The chain uses TRBV20-1 and TRBJ1-2, with D tentatively TRBD1 (5 bases). Trimming shortened V by 6 bases and J by 8 bases, and 13 bases separated the two germline ends. The length of the CDR3 is 11 residues. CDR1 DFQATT and CDR2 SNEGSKA come from the germline V gene (reference sequence). The CDR3 is CSARLDRGYTF. The DNA for the CDR3 is TGCAGTGCAAGGCTTGACAGAGGCTACACCTTC.

The genes are TRBV19 and TRBJ2-7, with D possibly being TRBD1 (5 bases). The V gene lost 5 bases and the J gene lost 5 bases, with 13 bases spanning the gap. This CDR3 has 13 residues. CDR1 and CDR2 (germline): LNHDA, SQIVND (reference sequence). The CDR3 nucleotides read TGTGCCAGTAGTCGTGCGACAGCCCACGAGCAGTACTTC. Protein sequence: CASSRATAHEQYF. The full variable domain, in which reference TRBV19 and TRBJ2-7 provide the parts outside the CDR3, is DGGITQSPKYLFRKEGQNVTLSCEQNLNHDAMYWYRQDPGQGLRLIYYSQIVNDFQKGDIAEGYSVSREKKESFPLTVTSAQKNPTAFYLCASSRATAHEQYFGPGTRLTVT.

The chain uses TRBV18 and TRBJ2-4, with 7 bases lining up with TRBD2. This CDR3 is 14 amino acids long. The V and J ends lost 2 bases and 5 bases, in that order; junction bases with no gene match: 3. Germline assignment: CDR1 KGHSH and CDR2 LQKENI. This CDR3 reads CASSPRLAENIQYF. The CDR3 nucleotides read TGTGCCAGCTCACCAAGGCTAGCGGAAAACATTCAGTACTTC.

This clone has more than one count but fewer than ten. V usage is TRBV3-1 (or the pseudogene TRBV3-2) and J usage is TRBJ1-2; no definite D call. The length of the CDR3 is 13 residues. V was cut by 4 bases and J by 2 bases, with 8 bases left in between. Germline-derived CDR1 and CDR2 are LGHDT and YNNKEL (reference sequence). The CDR3 protein is CASSPGVNYGYTF. Written as DNA, the CDR3 is TGTGCCAGCAGCCCCGGGGTAAACTATGGCTACACCTTC.

This clone appeared once. The V gene is TRBV2, the J gene TRBJ1-5; the D gene is possibly TRBD1 (6 bases). The CDR3 totals 12 residues. V lost 7 bases and J lost 6, with 10 bases in between. Germline V gene sequence: CDR1 SNHLY, CDR2 FYNNEI. The CDR3 region is CASTPGVQPQHF. For the CDR3, the DNA is TGTGCCAGCACTCCAGGGGTTCAGCCCCAGCATTTT.

The chain uses TRBV5-1 and TRBJ2-3, with TRBD2 as a possible D gene (6 bases). The V gene's germline CDR1 is SGHRS and CDR2 YFSETQ. CDR3 size: 18 residues. V was shortened by 4 bases and J by 2 bases, with 23 bases between the two germline ends. CDR3 residues: CASSPGRPSVQITDTQYF. The DNA of the CDR3 is TGCGCCAGCAGCCCGGGCAGGCCTAGCGTGCAGATCACAGATACGCAGTATTTT.

This chain links TRBV11-2 with TRBJ2-3; D gene uncertain. Germline CDR1 and CDR2: SGHAT and FQNNGV. The CDR3 is made up of 13 amino acids. The V end was cut by 1 base, the J end by 4 bases, with 6 bases between. The CDR3: CASSLGRADTQYF. The CDR3, as DNA: TGTGCCAGCAGCTTAGGTAGAGCAGATACGCAGTATTTT.

This clone was seen a handful of times. The V call is TRBV7-9, the J call TRBJ2-7; no definite D call. The CDR3 is made up of 13 amino acids. CDR1 and CDR2 from the germline V gene are SEHNR and FQNEAQ (reference sequence). Trimming shortened V by 4 bases and J by 5 bases, and 12 bases separated the two germline ends. CDR3 sequence (DNA): TGTGCCAGCAGCTCATATGGCCCTCACGAGCAGTACTTC. Translating gives CASSSYGPHEQYF.

The rearrangement joins TRBV7-3 to TRBJ1-2, with a tentative D call TRBD1 (5 bases). V was cut by 4 bases and J by 4 bases, with 31 bases left in between. The CDR3 runs to 20 residues. CDR1 and CDR2 (germline): SGHTA, FQGTGA. The CDR3 DNA sequence: TGTGCCAGCAGCTCCCCGGGCCGACGTCGGGGGGTTCGAGGATTCTATGGCTACACCTTC. Residues: CASSSPGRRRGVRGFYGYTF.

The chain employs TRBV28 and TRBJ1-2; 7 bases are a match to TRBD1. J was trimmed by 8 bases and V by 4 bases; bases with no gene match: 13. Germline V lookup: CDR1 MDHEN, CDR2 SYDVKM. The CDR3 sequence is 15 residues long. CDR3 protein: CASSSAAGGRHGYTF. CDR3 DNA: TGTGCCAGCAGTTCAGCCGCAGGGGGGAGACACGGCTACACCTTC.

Only one count was recorded for this clone. This rearrangement joins TRBV4-1 to TRBJ1-1; D is unresolved. V was clipped by 1 base and J by 5 bases, with 23 bases between them. The CDR3 covers 18 residues. Germline V CDR1 and CDR2: MGHRA, YSYEKL. The CDR3 protein is CASSQGVMVAGIGTEAFF. CDR3 DNA sequence: TGCGCCAGCAGCCAAGGTGTTATGGTTGCCGGGATTGGGACTGAAGCTTTCTTT.

The chain uses TRBV10-2 and TRBJ1-1, with 7 bases matching TRBD1. The ends lost 4 bases at V and 1 base at J; junction bases unmatched: 9. The germline gives CDR1 WSHSY, CDR2 SAAADI. The CDR3 length is 16 residues. In nucleotides, the CDR3 is TGCGCCAGCAGTGGATGGGACAGAGGGGGGAACACTGAAGCTTTCTTT. This translates into CASSGWDRGGNTEAFF.